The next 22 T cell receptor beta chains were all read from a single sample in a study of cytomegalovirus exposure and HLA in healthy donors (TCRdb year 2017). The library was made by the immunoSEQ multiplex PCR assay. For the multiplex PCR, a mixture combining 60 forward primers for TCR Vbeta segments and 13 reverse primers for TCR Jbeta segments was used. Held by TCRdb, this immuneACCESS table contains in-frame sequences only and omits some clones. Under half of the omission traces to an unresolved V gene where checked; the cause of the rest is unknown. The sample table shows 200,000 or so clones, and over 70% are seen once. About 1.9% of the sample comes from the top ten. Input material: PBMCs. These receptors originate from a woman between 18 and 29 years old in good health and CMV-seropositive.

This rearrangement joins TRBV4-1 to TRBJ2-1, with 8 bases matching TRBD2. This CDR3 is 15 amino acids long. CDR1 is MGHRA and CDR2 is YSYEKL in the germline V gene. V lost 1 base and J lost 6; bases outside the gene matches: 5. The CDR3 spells CASSQAGGSGNEQFF. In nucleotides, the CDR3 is TGCGCCAGCAGCCAAGCGGGGGGGTCTGGCAATGAGCAGTTCTTC.

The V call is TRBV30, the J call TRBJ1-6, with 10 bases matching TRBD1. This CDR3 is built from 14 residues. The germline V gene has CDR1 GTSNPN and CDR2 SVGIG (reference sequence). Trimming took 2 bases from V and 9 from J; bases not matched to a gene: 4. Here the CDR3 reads CAWSWDRGGSPLHF. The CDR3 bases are TGTGCCTGGAGTTGGGACAGGGGTGGTTCACCCCTCCACTTT.

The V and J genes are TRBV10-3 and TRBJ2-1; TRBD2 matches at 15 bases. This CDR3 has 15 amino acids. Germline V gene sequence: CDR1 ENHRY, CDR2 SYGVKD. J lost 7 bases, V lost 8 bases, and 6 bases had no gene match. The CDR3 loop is CAILAGLAGGNEQFF. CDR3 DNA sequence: TGTGCCATCCTTGCCGGACTAGCGGGGGGGAATGAGCAGTTCTTC.

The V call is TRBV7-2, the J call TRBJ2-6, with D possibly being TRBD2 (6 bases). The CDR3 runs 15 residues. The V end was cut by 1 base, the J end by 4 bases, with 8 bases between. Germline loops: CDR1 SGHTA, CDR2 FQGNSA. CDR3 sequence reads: CASSLVGRGANVLTF. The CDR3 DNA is TGTGCCAGCAGCTTAGTCGGGAGAGGGGCCAACGTCCTGACTTTC.

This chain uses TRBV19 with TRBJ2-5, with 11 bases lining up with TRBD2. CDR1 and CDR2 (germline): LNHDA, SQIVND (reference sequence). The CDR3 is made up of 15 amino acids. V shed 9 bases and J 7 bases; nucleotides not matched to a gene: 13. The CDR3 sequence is CASTDSGGALGTQYF. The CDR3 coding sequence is TGTGCCAGCACCGATAGCGGGGGGGCCTTGGGGACCCAGTACTTC.

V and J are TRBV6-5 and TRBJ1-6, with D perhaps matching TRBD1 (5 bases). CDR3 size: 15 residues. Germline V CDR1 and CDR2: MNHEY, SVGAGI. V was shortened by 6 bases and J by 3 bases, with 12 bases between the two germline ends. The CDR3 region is CASRIDSNYNSPLHF. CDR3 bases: TGTGCCAGCAGAATAGACAGCAACTATAATTCACCCCTCCACTTT.

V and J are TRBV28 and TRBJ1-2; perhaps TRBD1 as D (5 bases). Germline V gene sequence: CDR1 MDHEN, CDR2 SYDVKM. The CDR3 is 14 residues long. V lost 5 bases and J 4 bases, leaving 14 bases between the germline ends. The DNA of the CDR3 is TGTGCCAGCAGTCAACCGGGACTGATCTATGGCTACACCTTC. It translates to CASSQPGLIYGYTF.

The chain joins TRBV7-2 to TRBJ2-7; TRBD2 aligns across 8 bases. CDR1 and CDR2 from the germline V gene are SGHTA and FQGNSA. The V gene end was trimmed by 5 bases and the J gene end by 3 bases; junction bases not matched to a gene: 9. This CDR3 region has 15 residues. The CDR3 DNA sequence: TGTGCCAGCAGCCCAGCGGGGACTAGTGACTACGAGCAGTACTTC. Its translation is CASSPAGTSDYEQYF.

The CDR3 bases are TGTGCCAGCAGCCCTCGAGCGGGGGGAACCATAAGGACGAACACCGGGGAGCTGTTTTTT. The encoded protein is CASSPRAGGTIRTNTGELFF. The chain recombines TRBV4-2 with TRBJ2-2, with 9 bases matching TRBD2. CDR3 length equals 20 residues. J was trimmed by 0 bases and V by 4 bases; bases with no gene match: 15. From germline, CDR1 is LGHNA and CDR2 YNFKEQ.

The CDR3 nucleotides read TGTGCCTGGAGTTATACAGGGAACTATGGCTACACCTTC. This encodes CAWSYTGNYGYTF. This chain connects TRBV30 to TRBJ1-2; tentatively, D is TRBD1 (6 bases). Trimming removed 2 bases from V and 2 bases from J, with 9 bases in between. The CDR3 extends over 13 amino acids. Germline loops: CDR1 GTSNPN, CDR2 SVGIG (reference sequence). The variable domain in full, with the rest retrieved from reference TRBV30 and TRBJ1-2, is SQTIHQWPATLVQPVGSPLSLECTVEGTSNPNLYWYRQAAGRGLQLLFYSVGIGQISSEVPQNLSASRPQDRQFILSSKKLLLSDSGFYLCAWSYTGNYGYTFGSGTRLTVV.

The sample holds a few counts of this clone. In DNA, the CDR3 is TGTGCCAGCTCACCCCTGGAGTCGGGCGGGGCCGTAGCCCCACAGTTCTTC. This codes for CASSPLESGGAVAPQFF. The gene calls are TRBV18 and TRBJ2-1, with D perhaps TRBD2 (6 bases). Germline V gene lookup returns CDR1 KGHSH and CDR2 LQKENI. The CDR3 extends over 17 amino acids. Trimming left V 3 bases short and J 13 bases short, with 28 bases between.

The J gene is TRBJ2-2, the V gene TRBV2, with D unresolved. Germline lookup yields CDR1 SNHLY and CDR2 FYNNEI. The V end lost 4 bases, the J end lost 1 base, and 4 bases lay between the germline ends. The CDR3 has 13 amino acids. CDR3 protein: CASSGQNTGELFF. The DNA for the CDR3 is TGTGCCAGCAGTGGACAGAACACCGGGGAGCTGTTTTTT.

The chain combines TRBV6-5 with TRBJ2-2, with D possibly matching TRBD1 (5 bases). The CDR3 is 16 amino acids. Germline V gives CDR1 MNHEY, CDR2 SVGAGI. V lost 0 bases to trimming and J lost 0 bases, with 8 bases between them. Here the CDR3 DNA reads TGTGCCAGCAGTTACTCCAGGGCGCCGAACACCGGGGAGCTGTTTTTT. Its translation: CASSYSRAPNTGELFF.

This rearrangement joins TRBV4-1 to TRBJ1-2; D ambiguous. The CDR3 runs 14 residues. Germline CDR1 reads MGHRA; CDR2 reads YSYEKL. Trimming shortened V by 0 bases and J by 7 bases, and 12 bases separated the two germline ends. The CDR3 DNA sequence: TGCGCCAGCAGCCAAGATTGGCGGGAAAGTGGCTACACCTTC. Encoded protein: CASSQDWRESGYTF.

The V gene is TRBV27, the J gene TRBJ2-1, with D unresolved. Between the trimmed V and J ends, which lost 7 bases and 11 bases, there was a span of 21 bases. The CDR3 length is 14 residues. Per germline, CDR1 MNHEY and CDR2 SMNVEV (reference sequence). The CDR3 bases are TGTGCCAGCACCTACGGGTACGAGTCCGGTAAGCAGTTCTTC. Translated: CASTYGYESGKQFF.

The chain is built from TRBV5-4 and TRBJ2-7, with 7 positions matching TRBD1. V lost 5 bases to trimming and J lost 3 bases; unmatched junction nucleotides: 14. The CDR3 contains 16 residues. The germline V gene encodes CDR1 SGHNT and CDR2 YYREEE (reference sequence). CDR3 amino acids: CASSTPREQGYYEQYF. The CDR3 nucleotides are TGTGCCAGCAGTACCCCCAGAGAACAGGGGTACTACGAGCAGTACTTC.

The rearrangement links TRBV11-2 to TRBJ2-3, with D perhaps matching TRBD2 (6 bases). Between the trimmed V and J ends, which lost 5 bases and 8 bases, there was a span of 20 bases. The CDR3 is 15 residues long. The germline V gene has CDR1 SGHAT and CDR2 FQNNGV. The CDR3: CASSPIGGDIGTQYF. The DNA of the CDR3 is TGTGCCAGCAGCCCTATTGGAGGGGATATAGGTACGCAGTATTTT.

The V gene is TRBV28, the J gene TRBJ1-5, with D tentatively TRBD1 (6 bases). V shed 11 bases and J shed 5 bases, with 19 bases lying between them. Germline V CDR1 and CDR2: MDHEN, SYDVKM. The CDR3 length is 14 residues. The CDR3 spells CAVSTGMIDQPQHF. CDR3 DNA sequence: TGTGCCGTATCGACAGGAATGATCGATCAGCCCCAGCATTTT. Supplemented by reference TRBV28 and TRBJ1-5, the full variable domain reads DVKVTQSSRYLVKRTGEKVFLECVQDMDHENMFWYRQDPGLGLRLIYFSYDVKMKEKGDIPEGYSVSREKKERFSLILESASTNQTSMYLCAVSTGMIDQPQHFGDGTRLSIL.

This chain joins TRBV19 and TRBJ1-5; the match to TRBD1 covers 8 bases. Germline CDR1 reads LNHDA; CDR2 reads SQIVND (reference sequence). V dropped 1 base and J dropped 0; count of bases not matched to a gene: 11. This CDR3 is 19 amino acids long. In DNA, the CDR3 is TGTGCCAGTAGTATAGGCCCCCTGAAGGGACAGGTTAGCAATCAGCCCCAGCATTTT. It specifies CASSIGPLKGQVSNQPQHF. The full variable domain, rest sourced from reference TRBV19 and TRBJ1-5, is DGGITQSPKYLFRKEGQNVTLSCEQNLNHDAMYWYRQDPGQGLRLIYYSQIVNDFQKGDIAEGYSVSREKKESFPLTVTSAQKNPTAFYLCASSIGPLKGQVSNQPQHFGDGTRLSIL.

In DNA, the CDR3 is TGTGCCTGGAGTGACAGGGTGATAAATCAGCCCCAGCATTTT. It encodes CAWSDRVINQPQHF. The chain has TRBV30 and TRBJ1-5, with TRBD1 as a possible D gene (6 bases). This CDR3 is 14 amino acids long. Germline V gives CDR1 GTSNPN, CDR2 SVGIG (reference sequence). V lost 1 base to trimming and J lost 4 bases, with 11 bases between them. The whole variable domain, filled in from reference TRBV30 and TRBJ1-5, reads SQTIHQWPATLVQPVGSPLSLECTVEGTSNPNLYWYRQAAGRGLQLLFYSVGIGQISSEVPQNLSASRPQDRQFILSSKKLLLSDSGFYLCAWSDRVINQPQHFGDGTRLSIL.

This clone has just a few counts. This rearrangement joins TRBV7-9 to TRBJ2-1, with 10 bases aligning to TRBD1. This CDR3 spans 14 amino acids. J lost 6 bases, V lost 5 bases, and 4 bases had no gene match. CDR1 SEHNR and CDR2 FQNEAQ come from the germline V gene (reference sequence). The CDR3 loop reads CASSRQGAPNEQFF. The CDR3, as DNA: TGTGCCAGCAGCAGACAGGGGGCGCCCAATGAGCAGTTCTTC.

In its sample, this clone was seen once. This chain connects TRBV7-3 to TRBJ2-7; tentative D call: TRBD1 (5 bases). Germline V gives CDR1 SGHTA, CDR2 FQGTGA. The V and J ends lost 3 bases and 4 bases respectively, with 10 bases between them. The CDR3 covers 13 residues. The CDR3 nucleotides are TGTGCCAGCAGCTTCCTGCAGGGTTACGAGCAGTACTTC. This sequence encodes CASSFLQGYEQYF.